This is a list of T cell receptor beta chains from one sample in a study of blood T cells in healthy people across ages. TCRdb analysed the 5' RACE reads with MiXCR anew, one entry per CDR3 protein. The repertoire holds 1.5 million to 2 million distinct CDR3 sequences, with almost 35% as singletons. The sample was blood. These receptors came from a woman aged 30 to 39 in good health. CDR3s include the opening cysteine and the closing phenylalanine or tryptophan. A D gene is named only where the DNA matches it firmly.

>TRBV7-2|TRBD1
CASSKDRHEQYF
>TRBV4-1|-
CASSQDSWGLGTQYF
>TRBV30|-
CAWKTVGSSYEQYF
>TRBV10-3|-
CAIRDIREMNTEAFF
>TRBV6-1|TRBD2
CTSSRGFYNEQFF
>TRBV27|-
CASSYGLNYEQYF
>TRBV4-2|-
CASSQGARGLGGETQYF
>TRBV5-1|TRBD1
CASSLLQGEDYTF
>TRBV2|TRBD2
CASRELAGGQYNEQFF
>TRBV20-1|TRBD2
CSAQPWASGSYNEQFF
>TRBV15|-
CATSRARYGRETQYF